The rows below give T cell receptor beta chains drawn from one sample of a study of CXCR3-negative and CXCR3-positive naive CD8 T cells. From its re-call of the 5' RACE reads, TCRdb lists each CDR3 protein once, without DNA. The listing contains around 160,000 distinct CDR3 sequences. Specimen: naive CXCR3+ CD8+ T cells from blood. Receptor source: a human donor in good health. Some clones in this sample may be carry-over from other donors' samples. CDR3s include the opening cysteine and the closing phenylalanine or tryptophan.

V	J	CDR3
TRBV10-3	TRBJ1-1	CAISESGVFTEAFF
TRBV10-3	TRBJ2-7	CAIRYRNSSYEQYF
TRBV20-1	TRBJ2-3	CSAGQGDTQYF
TRBV5-1	TRBJ2-7	CASSPSSVNYEQYF
TRBV28	TRBJ2-4	CASSLNGQGNIQYF
TRBV6-1	TRBJ2-2	CASSKSGTDNLGGELFF
TRBV7-6	TRBJ2-1	CASSLEPFPTNEQFF
TRBV5-1	TRBJ2-5	CASSLVQETQYF
TRBV7-7	TRBJ2-1	CASSLTQGNTRRPPNEQFF
TRBV6-2/TRBV6-3	TRBJ2-6	CASSPWGANVLTF
TRBV6-5	TRBJ2-2	CASSLQGPSATGELFF
TRBV4-3	TRBJ2-1	CASSHGGGSYNEQFF
TRBV19	TRBJ1-4	CASSDDGEEEKLFF
TRBV4-2	TRBJ2-3	CASSPSRSADTQYF
TRBV7-9	TRBJ2-5	CASSTVWDETQYF
TRBV6-5	TRBJ2-3	CASSRGGDTQYF
TRBV6-5	TRBJ1-1	CASSPAGSTEAFF
TRBV10-2	TRBJ2-1	CASKGEGETYNEQFF
TRBV11-3	TRBJ2-7	CASSYRTGDFDEQYF
TRBV4-1	TRBJ2-7	CASSQDFGPRGEQYF
TRBV20-1	TRBJ1-1	CSARVKDTNTEAFF
TRBV2	TRBJ2-7	CASSEEGYSYEQFNF
TRBV20-1	TRBJ2-7	CSARGTSYEQYF
TRBV2	TRBJ2-7	CASSEGTNTYEQYF
TRBV9	TRBJ2-1	CASSVGVEQFF
TRBV20-1	TRBJ1-1	CSAREEENTEAFF
TRBV2	TRBJ2-7	CASSVGHGGAYEQYF
TRBV6-2/TRBV6-3	TRBJ2-5	CASSPLAGGLETQYF
TRBV29-1	TRBJ2-7	CSGGGSYEQYF
TRBV5-1	TRBJ2-3	CASVSGATDTQYF
TRBV7-2	TRBJ1-3	CASSPDRVQTGNTIYF
TRBV5-1	TRBJ2-5	CASSLERAAGFQETQYF
TRBV5-6	TRBJ2-1	CASSFGQGHEQFF
TRBV5-5	TRBJ2-7	CASSEGHPGTSVHYEQYF
TRBV7-3	TRBJ1-1	CASRRAEGQNTEAFF
TRBV29-1	TRBJ2-3	CSVGPGGADTQYF
TRBV12-3/TRBV12-4	TRBJ2-1	CASSLRVSVTGSEQFF
TRBV5-1	TRBJ2-2	CASSLGQREGRNTGELFF
TRBV12-3/TRBV12-4	TRBJ1-2	CSSSPDRDYGYTF
TRBV19	TRBJ2-7	CASARAGTYEQYF
TRBV27	TRBJ2-5	CASRTDQGAGETQYF
TRBV12-3/TRBV12-4	TRBJ1-5	CASSAGSGNQPQHF
TRBV5-6	TRBJ2-2	CASSQLGWELFF
TRBV19	TRBJ1-1	CASSIGGPGTEAFF
TRBV29-1	TRBJ2-5	CSVREYQVTQYF
TRBV10-2	TRBJ2-7	CASSDRDYEQYF
TRBV3-1	TRBJ1-1	CASSQEGRTGSNTEAFF
TRBV12-3/TRBV12-4	TRBJ2-7	CASSLSSRGRAGSYEQYF
TRBV12-3/TRBV12-4	TRBJ2-3	CASRLRGQTDTQYF
TRBV11-1	TRBJ2-1	CASTPSGGAYNEQFF